This T cell receptor beta chain was retrieved from a study of Ad26.COV2.S vaccination and SARS-CoV-2 variants. Overall study findings and caveats: A substantial breadth of spike-specific CD8+ and CD4+ T cell responses after vaccination has been reported. Spike-specific TCR breadth in vaccine recipients exceeded that seen in placebo recipients.

Clones were sequenced by immunoSEQ multiplex PCR, and TCRdb holds only the in-frame ones, with some missing. The sample shows approximately 250,000 clones, 87% of them seen only once. Described treatment: some 19 received Ad26.COV2.S at low or high dose, single or two shots; about 5 received placebo; per-sample allocation not given. Day 63 after the first injection of vaccine or placebo was the sampling time. The donor's status was that of an adult aged 18-55 years in Boston. On this clone itself: The antigen is undetermined.

The material was peripheral blood, obtained in a trial of Ad26.COV2.S vaccine versus placebo. The receptor comes from a person aged 18-60 years who received the Ad26.COV2.S COVID-19 vaccine or a placebo.

The CDR3 coding sequence is TGTGCCAGCAGCCCTGGACAGGGGGCGAACTATGGCTACACCTTC. Translating it yields CASSPGQGANYGYTF. The chain couples TRBV13 to TRBJ1-2; 11 bases are shared with TRBD1. This CDR3 region has 15 residues. The germline gives CDR1 PRHDT, CDR2 FYEKMQ (reference sequence). The trim removed 5 bases at V and 2 bases at J, leaving 4 bases unmatched.